This T cell receptor beta chain was captured in a study of spatial heterogeneity in lung cancer. About the research overall: The library had UMIs, and each TCR and UMI pair averaged more than ten raw reads.

Regarding time point: sample taken at primary tumor resection. Samples were donated by 72 untreated early-stage non-small cell lung cancer patients. Whole RNA, isolated from tumor, nontumor lung or frozen PBMC, was sequenced without prior sorting. Germline CDR1 and CDR2: MNHNS and SASEGT. V dropped 5 bases and J dropped 10 bases, with 15 bases sitting between them. The CDR3 consists of 14 residues. On each TCR cDNA molecule, a unique molecular identifier was present. TCRdb reanalysed the 5' RACE reads using MiXCR and keeps one entry per CDR3 protein. Among 5,500 to 6,500 distinct CDR3 sequences listed, about an eighth were seen once. In this sample, this clonotype is medium-sized. Since the library was made to target alpha chains, this beta chain is a stray read and its abundance is not meaningful.

The chain carries TRBV6-1 and TRBJ1-6; D is undetermined. The material was lung tissue, obtained at surgery. The source of this sequence is a human donor with early-stage non-small cell lung cancer. The CDR3: CASSREQFGSPLHF. The CDR3 DNA reads as TGTGCCAGCAGTCGGGAACAGTTTGGATCACCCCTCCACTTT.